The entry that follows covers one T cell receptor beta chain sequence. The data are from a study of cytomegalovirus exposure and HLA in healthy donors. It was with 60 Vbeta and 13 Jbeta primers that the PCR ran. TCRdb keeps only in-frame clones here, not all; method: immunoSEQ multiplex PCR. The sample includes roughly 130,000 clones, roughly 83% seen only once; the top ten take 1% to 1.5%. Germline V gene sequence: CDR1 SGHRS, CDR2 YFSETQ. The length of the CDR3 is 14 residues. Trimming took 4 bases from V and 8 from J; bases not matched to a gene: 6. V usage is TRBV5-1 and J usage is TRBJ1-4, with 9 bases identical to TRBD1. Specimen: PBMCs. This TCR derives from a girl aged 2-15 years in good health and CMV-seronegative. CDR3 loop: CASSLRDRDEKLFF. CDR3 nucleotide sequence: TGCGCCAGCAGCCTCCGGGACAGGGACGAAAAACTGTTTTTT.